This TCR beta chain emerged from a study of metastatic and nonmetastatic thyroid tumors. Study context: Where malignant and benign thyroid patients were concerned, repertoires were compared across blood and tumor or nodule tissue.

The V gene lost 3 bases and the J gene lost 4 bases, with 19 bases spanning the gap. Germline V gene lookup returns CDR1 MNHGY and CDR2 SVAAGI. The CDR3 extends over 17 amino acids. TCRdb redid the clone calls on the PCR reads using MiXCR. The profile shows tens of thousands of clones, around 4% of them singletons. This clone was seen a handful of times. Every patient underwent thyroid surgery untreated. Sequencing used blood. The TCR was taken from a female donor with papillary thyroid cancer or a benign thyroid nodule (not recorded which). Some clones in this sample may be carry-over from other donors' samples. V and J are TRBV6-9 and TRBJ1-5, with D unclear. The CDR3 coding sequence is TGTGCCAGCAGTTACTCAATACAACCCCGGGAGAATCAGCCCCAGCATTTT. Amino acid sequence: CASSYSIQPRENQPQHF.